The sequence of this T cell receptor (beta chain) was determined in a study of blood T cell repertoires in COVID-19. Overall study context: PBMCs, B-cell-depleted T cells, or T cells were the source of the cDNA or gDNA that made up the material.

This clone was counted a few times. Libraries were prepared by immunoSEQ multiplex PCR; TCRdb keeps only in-frame clonotypes and omits some of them. Of 100,000 to 150,000 clones listed, 87% are singletons. V shed 6 bases and J 8 bases; nucleotides not matched to a gene: 14. Germline-derived CDR1 and CDR2 are MDHEN and SYDVKM. The CDR3 spans 15 residues. Sequences were obtained from peripheral blood. This receptor was identified in a woman in her sixties or seventies with acute or convalescent COVID-19. The genes are TRBV28 and TRBJ1-2, with 8 bases identical to TRBD1. The CDR3: CASSPSRQGSSGYTF. The CDR3 region has the DNA TGTGCCAGCAGCCCCAGTCGACAGGGGTCGTCAGGCTACACCTTC.